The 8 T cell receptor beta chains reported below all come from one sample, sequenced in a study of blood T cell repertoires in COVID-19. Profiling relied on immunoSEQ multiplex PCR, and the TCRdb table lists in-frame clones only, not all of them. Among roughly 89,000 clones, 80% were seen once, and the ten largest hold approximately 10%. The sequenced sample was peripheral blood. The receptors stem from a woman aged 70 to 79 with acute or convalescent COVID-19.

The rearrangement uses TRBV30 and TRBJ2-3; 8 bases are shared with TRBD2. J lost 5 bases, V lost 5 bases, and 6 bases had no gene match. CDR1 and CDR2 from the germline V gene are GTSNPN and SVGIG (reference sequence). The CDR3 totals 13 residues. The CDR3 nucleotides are TGTGCCTGGTCGGCGGGAGGACTAGATACGCAGTATTTT. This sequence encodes CAWSAGGLDTQYF. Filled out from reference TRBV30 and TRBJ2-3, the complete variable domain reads SQTIHQWPATLVQPVGSPLSLECTVEGTSNPNLYWYRQAAGRGLQLLFYSVGIGQISSEVPQNLSASRPQDRQFILSSKKLLLSDSGFYLCAWSAGGLDTQYFGPGTRLTVL.

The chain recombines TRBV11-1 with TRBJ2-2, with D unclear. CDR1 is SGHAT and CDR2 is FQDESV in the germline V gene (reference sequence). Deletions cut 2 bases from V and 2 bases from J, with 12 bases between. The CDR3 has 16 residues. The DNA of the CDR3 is TGTGCCAGCAGCTTATTTGTGTCAGGCAACACCGGGGAGCTGTTTTTT. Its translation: CASSLFVSGNTGELFF.

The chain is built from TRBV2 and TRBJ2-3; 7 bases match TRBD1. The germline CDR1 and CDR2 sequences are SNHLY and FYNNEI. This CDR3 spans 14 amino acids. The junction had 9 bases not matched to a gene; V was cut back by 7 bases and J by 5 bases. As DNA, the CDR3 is TGTGCCAGCAACCGAGGGGGCATGGAAGATACGCAGTATTTT. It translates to CASNRGGMEDTQYF.

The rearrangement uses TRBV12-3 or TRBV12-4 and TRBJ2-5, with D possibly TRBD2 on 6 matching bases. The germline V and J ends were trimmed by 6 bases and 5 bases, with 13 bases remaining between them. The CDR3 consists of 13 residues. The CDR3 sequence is CASSRLVPETQYF. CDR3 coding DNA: TGTGCCAGCAGCCGACTAGTGCCTGAGACCCAGTACTTC.

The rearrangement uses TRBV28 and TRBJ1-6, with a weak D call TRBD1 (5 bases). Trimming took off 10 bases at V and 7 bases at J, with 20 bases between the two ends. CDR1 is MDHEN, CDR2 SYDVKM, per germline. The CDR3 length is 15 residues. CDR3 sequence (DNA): TGTGCCACCATTGGTGGGCAGGGTTTCAATTCACCCCTCCACTTT. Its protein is CATIGGQGFNSPLHF.

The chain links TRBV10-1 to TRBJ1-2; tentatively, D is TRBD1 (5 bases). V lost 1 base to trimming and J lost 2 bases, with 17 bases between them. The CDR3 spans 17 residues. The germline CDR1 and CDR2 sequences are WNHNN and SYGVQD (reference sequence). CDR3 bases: TGCGCCAGCAGTGAGTTACCCCGACAGACGCGGAACTATGGCTACACCTTC. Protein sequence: CASSELPRQTRNYGYTF.

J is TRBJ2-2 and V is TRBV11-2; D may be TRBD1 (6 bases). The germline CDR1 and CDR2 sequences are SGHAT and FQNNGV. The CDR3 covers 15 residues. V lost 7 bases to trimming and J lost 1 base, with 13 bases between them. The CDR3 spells CASNSGVGNTGELFF. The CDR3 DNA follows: TGTGCCAGCAACTCAGGGGTGGGGAACACCGGGGAGCTGTTTTTT.

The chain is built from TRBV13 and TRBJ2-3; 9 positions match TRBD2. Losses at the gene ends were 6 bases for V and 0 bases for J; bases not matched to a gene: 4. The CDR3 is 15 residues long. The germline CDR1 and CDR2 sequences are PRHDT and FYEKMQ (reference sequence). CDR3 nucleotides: TGTGCCAGCAGAGAAGCGGGAGGTAGCACAGATACGCAGTATTTT. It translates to CASREAGGSTDTQYF.